The clone carrying this T cell receptor beta chain is a singleton in its sample. The junction departs from the called germline gene at one end, perhaps through a read error. This record belongs to a study of tumor-infiltrating lymphocytes in primary liver carcinoma. In the study overall: Enrolled patients were male and female, aged 30 to 69 years.

CDR1 is SGHKS and CDR2 is YYEKEE in the germline V gene (reference sequence). The CDR3 length is 15 residues. Co-extracting RNA and DNA was done with about 18-33 mg of unsorted bulk tissue as input. Production of TCR beta cDNA used around 0.45 ug total RNA together with a constant-region primer. It was through three nested multiplex PCR rounds of slightly modified ARM-PCR that TCR beta libraries arose. The two initial PCR rounds, nine to eleven cycles each, used TRBV1-TRBV30 forward and C-beta reverse primers. TCRdb processed the multiplex PCR reads anew with MiXCR; each CDR3 protein has one entry. This sample has 40,000 or so distinct CDR3 sequences; roughly 75% occur once, and the top ten carry more than 35%.

The receptor comes from a woman between 25 and 40 years old with primary liver carcinoma and hepatitis B virus infection. The material sequenced was tumor-adjacent normal liver tissue. This chain connects TRBV5-5 to TRBJ2-3; 10 bases agree with TRBD1. CDR3 sequence reads: CASSPGTGDTDMQYF. The CDR3 coding sequence is TGTGCCAGCAGCCCCGGGACAGGGGACACAGATATGCAGTATTTT.